This TCR beta chain was documented in a study of T-cell reconstitution after alpha-beta-depleted transplantation in children. Study-wide points: In patients about two months after transplant, alpha-beta T cells reportedly arose from several hundred expanded graft clones. The authors attributed T-cell counts and diversity one year after transplant mostly to newly produced T cells. Some patients' high day-60 TCRbeta diversity was traced to surviving recipient T cells and thymic progenitors.

V dropped 0 bases and J dropped 8 bases, with 17 bases sitting between them. The germline V gene has CDR1 SGHRS and CDR2 YFSETQ. The CDR3 is 16 amino acids. This clonotype showed up many times. Its antigen is currently unknown. TCRbeta library construction was performed incorporating unique molecular identifiers. TCRdb re-called the PCR reads through MiXCR, storing one row per CDR3 protein. The sample contains roughly 790,000 distinct CDR3 sequences, roughly 15% of which appear only once. The material sequenced was PBMCs, mostly from graft donor cells, taken 360 days after TCRalphabeta/CD19-depleted stem cell transplant. The sequence derives from a male patient younger than 18 who had a stem cell transplant for acute lymphoblastic leukemia, so the T cells may come from the graft donor. The chain has TRBV5-1 and TRBJ1-4; D call uncertain. This CDR3 is CASSLVAGLIGEKLFF. The CDR3 nucleotides are TGCGCCAGCAGCTTGGTCGCGGGGTTGATAGGGGAAAAACTGTTTTTT.